This is a list of T cell receptor beta chains from one sample in a study of a mutant IDH1 vaccine in newly diagnosed glioma. Assay used: immunoSEQ multiplex PCR; TCRdb lists only in-frame clones, some missing. The table has more than 50,000 clones, approximately 64% seen once. Their antigens remain unidentified. Here the sequenced sample was peripheral blood mononuclear cells (PBMCs), taken from a glioma patient whose treatment included an IDH1 peptide vaccine. The receptor set was obtained from a man in his forties with glioma. Some clones in this sample may be carry-over from other donors' samples. Both conserved end residues are part of each CDR3. A D gene is named only where the DNA matches it firmly. Part of the rows lack a size; the others show once, few, many or a class for expanded clones.

d_call	clone_size	v_call	j_call	cdr3_nt	cdr3_aa
TRBD2	-	TRBV6-1	TRBJ2-2	TGTGCCAGCAAAGGGACTAGCGACACCGGGGAGCTGTTTTTT	CASKGTSDTGELFF
TRBD1	-	TRBV30	TRBJ1-1	TGTGCCTGGAGTGCCCCCCTTAGACAGGGGACTGAAGCTTTCTTT	CAWSAPLRQGTEAFF
-	few	TRBV18	TRBJ1-1	TGTGCCAGCTCACGTGAGGATGAAGCTTTCTTT	CASSREDEAFF
-	-	TRBV27	TRBJ1-1	TGTGCCAGCAGCTCTTGGGGGAACACTGAAGCTTTCTTT	CASSSWGNTEAFF
-	-	TRBV27	TRBJ2-1	TGTGCCAGCAGTTTATCGAATAGGGCGGGGGAGCAGTTCTTC	CASSLSNRAGEQFF
-	-	TRBV5-1	TRBJ1-1	TGCGCCAGCAGCTTGTTGGGTGGCGACACTGAAGCTTTCTTT	CASSLLGGDTEAFF
-	few	TRBV27	TRBJ2-7	TGTGCCAGCAGTTTGGTAGGTGGTTCCGGCTACGAGCAGTACTTC	CASSLVGGSGYEQYF
-	-	TRBV5-1	TRBJ2-1	TGCGCCAGCAGCTTCTCCCCGGAGACAAGCGAGCAGTTCTTC	CASSFSPETSEQFF
-	-	TRBV19	TRBJ2-7	TGTGCCAGTAGTATAAAACAGGGCTACGAGCAGTACTTC	CASSIKQGYEQYF
-	few	TRBV7-9	TRBJ1-1	TGTGCCAGCAGCTTCCCGAACACTGAAGCTTTCTTT	CASSFPNTEAFF
-	-	TRBV30	TRBJ1-4	TGTGCCTGGAGTGTATTGGGTTCTAATGAAAAACTGTTTTTT	CAWSVLGSNEKLFF
TRBD2	-	TRBV27	TRBJ2-1	TGTGCCAGCAGTCTCCGGACTAGCGGGGCCGGGGGTGAGCAGTTCTTC	CASSLRTSGAGGEQFF
-	-	TRBV4-1	TRBJ2-1	TGCGCCAGCAGAGTCCAAGGGGGGGATGAGCAGTTCTTC	CASRVQGGDEQFF
-	-	TRBV27	TRBJ1-1	TGTGCCAGCAGTCTTTCCGGGCCTGACACTGAAGCTTTCTTT	CASSLSGPDTEAFF
-	few	TRBV2	TRBJ2-7	TGTGCCAAGGGACGGGGCAGCTCCTACGAGCAGTACTTC	CAKGRGSSYEQYF
-	few	TRBV5-8	TRBJ2-5	TGTGCCAGCAGCTTGGTAGGGTTAGAGACCCAGTACTTC	CASSLVGLETQYF
-	-	TRBV6-5	TRBJ1-2	TGTGCCAGCAGTTACTCGGGGGTTGGCTACACCTTC	CASSYSGVGYTF
TRBD1	-	TRBV19	TRBJ1-2	TGTGCCAGTAGCCATTGGGGACAGGAACGCCTCACGAATGGCTACACCTTC	CASSHWGQERLTNGYTF
-	few	TRBV7-9	TRBJ1-2	TGTGCCAGCAGCTTAAACAGGGAGATGGATGGCTACACCTTC	CASSLNREMDGYTF
-	-	TRBV10-3	TRBJ2-7	TGTGCCACGTCGTTGGTAGCACAAAATGACGAGCAGTACTTC	CATSLVAQNDEQYF
-	few	TRBV19	TRBJ2-7	TGTGCCAGTAGTATCACCCCGGGATACGAGCAGTACTTC	CASSITPGYEQYF
TRBD1	-	TRBV10-3	TRBJ1-2	TGTGCCATCGGACAGGGGGATTTTTATGGCTACACCTTC	CAIGQGDFYGYTF
-	-	TRBV5-6	TRBJ1-5	TGTGCCAGCAGCTTGAAGGGCCCCGATTTTAGCAATCAGCCCCAGCATTTT	CASSLKGPDFSNQPQHF
-	-	TRBV25-1	TRBJ2-5	TGTGCCAGCAGTGAATTGGGGACGACCCAGTACTTC	CASSELGTTQYF
-	-	TRBV6-5	TRBJ2-1	TGTGCCAGCAGTCAGTCCGGGGTCAGGGAGCAGTTCTTC	CASSQSGVREQFF
TRBD1	-	TRBV29-1	TRBJ2-5	TGCAGCGTTGAGGGAGGACAGGGAGAGACCCAGTACTTC	CSVEGGQGETQYF
TRBD1	-	TRBV5-1	TRBJ2-3	TGCGCCAGCAGCTTGGCCACAGGGGTGGCCACAGATACGCAGTATTTT	CASSLATGVATDTQYF
-	-	TRBV7-9	TRBJ1-3	TGTGCCAGCAGCACAGGGTCTGGAAACACCATATATTTT	CASSTGSGNTIYF
TRBD1	-	TRBV11-2	TRBJ2-7	TGTGCCAGCAGACAACAGGGGGGCTACGAGCAGTACTTC	CASRQQGGYEQYF
-	-	TRBV5-4	TRBJ1-2	TGTGCCAGCAGCTTATCGGGGAACTATGGCTACACCTTC	CASSLSGNYGYTF
-	-	TRBV6-6	TRBJ1-1	TGTGCCAGCAGTTATGCCCCTTGGAACACTGAAGCTTTCTTT	CASSYAPWNTEAFF
-	-	TRBV7-9	TRBJ1-1	TGTGCCAGCAGCTTAGAAGGATTTGTCTCTGAAGCTTTCTTT	CASSLEGFVSEAFF
-	-	TRBV10-3	TRBJ1-2	TGTGCCATCAGTGAGTCGGCGGGGGCGGGCGGCTACACCTTC	CAISESAGAGGYTF
-	-	TRBV9	TRBJ2-2	TGTGCCAGCAGCGTGAACTTGAACACCGGGGAGCTGTTTTTT	CASSVNLNTGELFF
-	once	TRBV15	TRBJ1-1	TGTGCCACCAGCAGAGATCTCGAGGCGGCTGAAGCTTTCTTT	CATSRDLEAAEAFF
-	-	TRBV2	TRBJ1-4	TGTGCCAGCAGTGAATATAGGGGAGGGACTAATGAAAAACTGTTTTTT	CASSEYRGGTNEKLFF
-	few	TRBV14	TRBJ2-7	TGTGCCAGCAGCCAAGACTGGGGCTACGAGCAGTACTTC	CASSQDWGYEQYF
-	-	TRBV6-5	TRBJ1-3	TGTGCCAGCTTGGCTGGAAACACCATATATTTT	CASLAGNTIYF
-	few	TRBV7-9	TRBJ1-3	TGTGCCAGCAGCTTAGTCTCTGACCGTTCTGGAAACACCATATATTTT	CASSLVSDRSGNTIYF
TRBD1	-	TRBV30	TRBJ1-6	TGTGCCTGGAGTTTCGGGACAGATAATTCACCCCTCCACTTT	CAWSFGTDNSPLHF
-	-	TRBV6-5	TRBJ1-5	TGTGCCAGCAGAGTCGGCGCCGCTCAGCCCCAGCATTTT	CASRVGAAQPQHF
TRBD1	-	TRBV5-6	TRBJ2-2	TGTGCCAGCAGCTTTCGGACAGGTACCGGGGAGCTGTTTTTT	CASSFRTGTGELFF
-	many	TRBV4-1	TRBJ1-1	TGCGCCAGCAGCCAATGGCAGGGCGGAGTAGGGAACACTGAAGCTTTCTTT	CASSQWQGGVGNTEAFF
TRBD1	-	TRBV6-5	TRBJ1-1	TGTGCCAGCAGTACGCAGGGGGGGAACACTGAAGCTTTCTTT	CASSTQGGNTEAFF
-	once	TRBV6-1	TRBJ2-5	TGTGCCAGCAGTTACCAAGAGACCCAGTACTTC	CASSYQETQYF
-	few	TRBV5-1	TRBJ1-2	TGCGCCAGCAGCTTGGCAGGCCCAGATGGCTACACCTTC	CASSLAGPDGYTF